The 6 T cell receptor beta chains reported below all come from one sample, sequenced in a study of CD8+CD57+ T cells in acquired aplastic anemia. It was genomic DNA that served as the template for profiling TCR beta VDJ and CDR3. TCRdb used MiXCR to reprocess the reads, holding one entry per CDR3 protein. The table includes 150,000 to 200,000 distinct CDR3 sequences, 63% detected once. Sequencing was performed on sorted CD4+, CD8+, or CD8+CD57+ T cells (not recorded which) from PBMCs. Source of these receptors: a human donor in good health.

In this sample, this clonotype turned up many times. The chain recombines TRBV13 with TRBJ1-5, with 8 nucleotides matching TRBD1. V was clipped by 3 bases and J by 10 bases; unmatched bases: 11. The CDR3 contains 15 residues. Germline lookup yields CDR1 PRHDT and CDR2 FYEKMQ (reference sequence). Here the CDR3 reads CASSFGHRGAQPQHF. CDR3 DNA: TGTGCCAGCAGCTTCGGACACAGGGGGGCTCAACCCCAGCATTTT.

On this clonotype itself: One end of the junction varies from germline; a read error may be responsible. This chain uses TRBV20-1 with TRBJ2-5; 10 bases line up with TRBD2. Germline CDR1 and CDR2: DFQATT and SNEGSKA (reference sequence). The CDR3 is 14 residues long. DNA of the CDR3: TGCAGTGCCCGCCTAGCGGGAGACGGAGAGCCCCAGTACTTC. Translated, it gives CSARLAGDGEPQYF.

This chain joins TRBV5-1 and TRBJ2-7; tentative D call: TRBD2 (5 bases). V was cut by 4 bases and J by 6 bases, with 14 bases left in between. In germline, CDR1 is SGHRS, CDR2 YFSETQ. CDR3 length: 13 residues. The CDR3, as DNA: TGCGCCAGCAGCCTCCGGGGTGGGCGCGAGCAGTACTTC. Protein: CASSLRGGREQYF.

The chain recombines TRBV28 with TRBJ2-7, with TRBD2 matching 7 bases. Germline V lookup: CDR1 MDHEN, CDR2 SYDVKM. The CDR3 covers 11 residues. The ends lost 6 bases at V and 12 bases at J; junction bases unmatched: 8. In DNA form, the CDR3 reads TGTGCCAGCAGGATGGACCGCGGGGGGTACTTC. Its translation is CASRMDRGGYF.

The chain combines TRBV7-6 with TRBJ2-7; 10 bases are a match to TRBD2. The trim removed 5 bases at V and 0 bases at J, leaving 4 bases unmatched. Germline lookup yields CDR1 SGHVS and CDR2 FNYEAQ. The CDR3 is 15 amino acids. The CDR3 DNA follows: TGTGCCAGCAGCACTAGCGGGGCCAGCTCCTACGAGCAGTACTTC. It is translated as CASSTSGASSYEQYF.

This clonotype showed up many times. V is TRBV6-5 and J is TRBJ2-7; TRBD2 agrees at 12 bases. The CDR3 length is 15 residues. With V trimmed by 6 bases and J by 2 bases, 5 bases remained unmatched. From germline, CDR1 is MNHEY and CDR2 SVGAGI. CDR3 amino acids: CASRATSGSPYEQYF. The CDR3 region has the DNA TGTGCCAGCAGGGCGACTAGCGGGAGTCCCTACGAGCAGTACTTC.